The source of this TCR beta chain is a study of blood T cells in healthy people across ages. Then a second PCR, running roughly 7 to 12 cycles, was carried out with a sample-barcoded 5' primer and a J-beta primer mix. TCRdb ran MiXCR on the 5' RACE reads and lists one entry per CDR3 protein. The table has 600,000 to 1,000,000 distinct CDR3 sequences, 58% seen once. The CDR3 is made up of 12 amino acids. Trimming pared 4 bases from V and 5 bases from J, leaving 7 bases between. Germline V gives CDR1 MNHEY, CDR2 SMNVEV (reference sequence). The chain employs TRBV27 and TRBJ2-3; D unclear. The sequencing input was blood. This clonotype was obtained from a man aged 25 to 45 in good health. CDR3 sequence: CASSWTGDTQYF. The CDR3 nucleotides are TGTGCCAGCAGTTGGACGGGAGATACGCAGTATTTT.